This is a list of T cell receptor beta chains from one sample in a study of CD4+ T cells in melanoma. Clones were read by immunoSEQ multiplex PCR, and TCRdb kept only the in-frame ones, dropping some. The table has 110,000 to 150,000 clones, around nine tenths seen once. The receptors here all came from a human donor with melanoma. Each CDR3 is given with its conserved first and last residue. A D gene is named only where the DNA matches it firmly. Size values are once, few and many counts, or a class for expanded clones, and some rows have none.

>-|TRBV6-1|TRBJ2-5|TRBD2
TGTGCCAGCAGTGCACTCGCGGGGGGGGTAGGCCTCAAAGAGACCCAGTACTTC
CASSALAGGVGLKETQYF
>-|TRBV5-1|TRBJ2-5|TRBD2
TGCGCCAGCAGTAGCGGGGGGTCCGGGGAGACCCAGTACTTC
CASSSGGSGETQYF
>-|TRBV30|TRBJ1-3|-
TGTGCCTGCAGGACACAGGGACCCCCGAGGGCTGGAAACACCATATATTTT
CACRTQGPPRAGNTIYF
>-|TRBV19|TRBJ1-2|-
TGTGCCAGTAGTATTGCAGACTATGGCTACACCTTC
CASSIADYGYTF
>-|TRBV5-1|TRBJ2-7|TRBD1
TGCGCCAGCAGCAACAGGGGAGAGGACCTGCAGTACTTC
CASSNRGEDLQYF
>few|TRBV30|TRBJ2-5|-
TGTGCCTGGAGCTCCTTGGGCAGATCGTACCAAGAGACCCAGTACTTC
CAWSSLGRSYQETQYF
>once|TRBV6-1|TRBJ1-6|-
TGTGCCAGCAGGAGGAGTTTTGGTAATTCACCCCTCCACTTT
CASRRSFGNSPLHF
>-|TRBV29-1|TRBJ1-4|TRBD1
TGCAGCGTTGCGACAGGGCCTAATGAAAAACTGTTTTTT
CSVATGPNEKLFF
>-|TRBV29-1|TRBJ1-3|-
TGCAGCGTTGACCCGGGGGCAGCTGGAAACACCATATATTTT
CSVDPGAAGNTIYF
>-|TRBV30|TRBJ2-5|-
TGTGCCTGGTACCTTAACTTAGAGACCCAGTACTTC
CAWYLNLETQYF
>once|TRBV5-1|TRBJ2-7|TRBD2
TGCGCCAGCAGCGGGAGGGGACTAGGCGTTTCCTCCGAGCAGTACTTC
CASSGRGLGVSSEQYF
>-|TRBV4-1|TRBJ2-7|TRBD2
TGCGCCAGCAGCCAAGATGGGGGGGTCTCCTACGAGCAGTACTTC
CASSQDGGVSYEQYF
>-|TRBV30|TRBJ1-1|-
TGTGCCCTAGGTAGGGGACGGAACACTGAAGCTTTCTTT
CALGRGRNTEAFF
>-|TRBV9|TRBJ1-1|-
TGTGCCAGCAGCGTAGGATGGGGGAGGAACACTGAAGCTTTCTTT
CASSVGWGRNTEAFF
>-|TRBV5-1|TRBJ1-5|-
TGCGCCAGCAGCGCAGCCGGGAGGCCCTCGGAGCCCCAGCATTTT
CASSAAGRPSEPQHF
>once|TRBV2|TRBJ1-1|-
TGTGCCAGCAGTGAGTTAGGGAACACTGAAGCTTTCTTT
CASSELGNTEAFF
>-|TRBV7-2|TRBJ2-2|-
TGTGCCAGCAGCCTGACCGCCGGGGAGCTGTTTTTT
CASSLTAGELFF
>-|TRBV2|TRBJ2-5|TRBD2
TGTGCCAGCAGTGCTCCAGGACTAGCCGAAGAGACCCAGTACTTC
CASSAPGLAEETQYF
>-|TRBV6-5|TRBJ1-2|-
TGTGCCAGCAGTTACACTCCCCTGGGGATCTATGGCTACACCTTC
CASSYTPLGIYGYTF
>-|TRBV7-9|TRBJ1-6|-
TGTGCCAGCAGCTTTCGGGACATCCCGAATTCACCCCTCCACTTT
CASSFRDIPNSPLHF
>once|TRBV7-2|TRBJ2-6|-
TGTGCCAGCAGCCCCCGGACAGTAAGCTCTGGGGCCAACGTCCTGACTTTC
CASSPRTVSSGANVLTF
>-|TRBV7-8|TRBJ1-1|-
TGTGCCAGCAGCTTTGGTGGGGATAGTGGCACTGAAGCTTTCTTT
CASSFGGDSGTEAFF
>-|TRBV9|TRBJ2-2|-
TGTGCCAGCAGCGTAGTCAGTGGAACCGGGGAGCTGTTTTTT
CASSVVSGTGELFF
>-|TRBV25-1|TRBJ1-2|TRBD1
TGTGCCAGCAGTGAGTTCGGACAGGGGAACTATGGCTACACCTTC
CASSEFGQGNYGYTF
>-|TRBV30|TRBJ2-7|-
TGTGCCTGGAGTAACGGGGGCGAGCAGTACTTC
CAWSNGGEQYF
>-|TRBV7-9|TRBJ2-1|TRBD1
TGTGCCAGCAGCTTGGATCTGACAGGGAGTGAGCAGTTCTTC
CASSLDLTGSEQFF
>-|TRBV4-2|TRBJ1-5|-
TGTGCCAGCAGCCAAGACTTATTGAGCAATCAGCCCCAGCATTTT
CASSQDLLSNQPQHF
>few|TRBV27|TRBJ1-1|-
TGTGCCAGCAGTCGACCGCAGGAACGTGAAGCTTTCTTT
CASSRPQEREAFF